The 19 T cell receptor beta chains given below trace back to one sample, sequenced in a study of blood T cell repertoires in COVID-19. Only in-frame clones appear in the TCRdb table, and some are missing; sequencing was by immunoSEQ multiplex PCR. In the table there are about 100,000 clones, roughly 87% of which are singletons. The sample comprised peripheral blood. These receptors were obtained from a young man in a cohort sampled during active COVID-19.

The chain recombines TRBV7-9 with TRBJ2-5; TRBD1 agrees at 8 bases. The V and J ends lost 3 bases and 4 bases, in that order; junction bases with no gene match: 7. The CDR3 covers 15 residues. Germline V CDR1 and CDR2: SEHNR, FQNEAQ (reference sequence). This CDR3 is CASSLARGRGETQYF. In DNA form, the CDR3 reads TGTGCCAGCAGCTTGGCCAGGGGGCGCGGAGAGACCCAGTACTTC.

The chain combines TRBV3-1 (or the pseudogene TRBV3-2) with TRBJ1-6, with TRBD1 as a possible D gene (6 bases). The CDR3 is 17 amino acids. Germline CDR1 is LGHDT and CDR2 is YNNKEL (reference sequence). V dropped 4 bases and J dropped 7 bases, with 20 bases sitting between them. The CDR3 here is CASSPSTGMLPNSPLHF. Here the CDR3 DNA reads TGTGCCAGCAGCCCCTCAACAGGGATGCTTCCGAATTCACCCCTCCACTTT.

This chain joins TRBV30 and TRBJ1-3; 9 bases match TRBD1. V lost 0 bases and J lost 2; bases outside the gene matches: 11. CDR3 length: 18 amino acids. Looked up from germline, CDR1 is GTSNPN and CDR2 is SVGIG (reference sequence). The CDR3 DNA reads as TGTGCCTGGAGTGTACGGGGGACAGGGATGATTCCTGGAAACACCATATATTTT. Translated: CAWSVRGTGMIPGNTIYF.

This chain joins TRBV6-7 and TRBJ1-5, with TRBD1 as a possible D gene (6 bases). TRBV6-7 is sorted into the ORF group, with uncertain function. Trimming stripped 0 bases from V and 1 base from J, with 13 bases between. The CDR3 is 17 amino acids. The CDR3 region has the DNA TGTGCCAGCAGTTACTCAGGTCCGGGACACAGCAATCAGCCCCAGCATTTT. It yields the protein CASSYSGPGHSNQPQHF.

The genes are TRBV5-1 and TRBJ1-5; D gene ambiguous. The CDR3 runs 14 residues. From germline, CDR1 is SGHRS and CDR2 YFSETQ. The V end was cut by 0 bases, the J end by 4 bases, with 8 bases between. CDR3 protein: CASSLDSSNQPQHF. CDR3 DNA sequence: TGCGCCAGCAGCTTGGATTCGTCGAATCAGCCCCAGCATTTT.

V and J are TRBV7-6 and TRBJ2-5, with D possibly being TRBD1 (9 bases). With 5 bases removed from V and 7 bases from J, the gap between germline ends came to 20 bases. The CDR3 contains 15 residues. CDR1 is SGHVS, CDR2 FNYEAQ, per germline. The CDR3 bases are TGTGCCAGCAGCCCCAAACAGGGGGCGGGGGGGACCCAGTACTTC. Translation gives CASSPKQGAGGTQYF.

This clone showed up just a few times. V is TRBV5-8 and J is TRBJ1-6, with D unclear. V was clipped by 2 bases and J by 6 bases, with 9 bases between them. Germline loops: CDR1 SGHTS, CDR2 YDEGEE. CDR3 length: 14 residues. CDR3 sequence: CASSFRSSNSPLHF. CDR3 sequence (DNA): TGTGCCAGCAGCTTTCGGAGCAGTAATTCACCCCTCCACTTT.

The chain joins TRBV7-9 to TRBJ1-2; TRBD1 agrees at 8 bases. Germline V gene sequence: CDR1 SEHNR, CDR2 FQNEAQ (reference sequence). The CDR3 sequence is 13 residues long. Losses at the gene ends were 2 bases for V and 7 bases for J; bases not matched to a gene: 3. The CDR3 nucleotides are TGTGCCAGCAGCTTACTAGGACAGGGTGGCTACACCTTC. Translation: CASSLLGQGGYTF. The full variable domain, in which reference TRBV7-9 and TRBJ1-2 provide the parts outside the CDR3, is DTGVSQNPRHKITKRGQNVTFRCDPISEHNRLYWYRQTLGQGPEFLTYFQNEAQLEKSRLLSDRFSAERPKGSFSTLEIQRTEQGDSAMYLCASSLLGQGGYTFGSGTRLTVV.

Comment on this clone: This sample also contains other DNA sequences that code for the same CDR3. The V gene is TRBV7-9, the J gene TRBJ1-4, with no clear D. CDR1 is SEHNR, CDR2 FQNEAQ, per germline (reference sequence). Trimming stripped 1 base from V and 2 bases from J, with 11 bases between. The CDR3 is 16 residues long. CDR3 in DNA: TGTGCCAGCAGCTTAGTTTCGGGGTCCACTAATGAAAAACTGTTTTTT. Protein sequence: CASSLVSGSTNEKLFF.

This chain joins TRBV6-4 and TRBJ2-2, with D perhaps TRBD1 (5 bases). Per germline, CDR1 MRHNA and CDR2 SNTAGT. There are 13 residues in the CDR3. Trimming left V 2 bases short and J 7 bases short, with 8 bases between. The CDR3 loop is CASSDLQVGELFF. DNA of the CDR3: TGTGCCAGCAGTGACCTACAGGTCGGGGAGCTGTTTTTT.

This sequence joins TRBV3-1 (or the pseudogene TRBV3-2) and TRBJ2-1, with D possibly TRBD2 on 5 matching bases. Germline loops: CDR1 LGHDT, CDR2 YNNKEL (reference sequence). This CDR3 spans 14 amino acids. The ends were cut back, 1 base at V and 4 bases at J, with 8 bases in the middle. The CDR3, as DNA: TGTGCCAGCAGCCAAGCGGGGAGATACAATGAGCAGTTCTTC. Translation: CASSQAGRYNEQFF.

CDR3 nucleotides: TGTGCCAGCAGTTTACAACGGGTAGGGGGGGGGCCCAATGAGCAGTTCTTC. The encoded protein is CASSLQRVGGGPNEQFF. V usage is TRBV27 and J usage is TRBJ2-1; D may be TRBD2 (7 bases). The V end was cut by 2 bases, the J end by 6 bases, with 20 bases between. Germline CDR1 reads MNHEY; CDR2 reads SMNVEV (reference sequence). The CDR3 runs to 17 residues.

The chain combines TRBV6-5 with TRBJ2-7, with 13 bases identical to TRBD2. The ends lost 6 bases at V and 9 bases at J; junction bases unmatched: 8. CDR1 and CDR2 (germline): MNHEY, SVGAGI. This CDR3 is 14 amino acids long. The CDR3 DNA sequence: TGTGCCAGCAGCCCGACCGGGACTAGCGGGGTGCAGTACTTC. This translates into CASSPTGTSGVQYF.

The chain recombines TRBV6-5 with TRBJ1-1; D is ambiguous. Per the germline V gene, CDR1 is MNHEY and CDR2 is SVGAGI. Trimming took off 0 bases at V and 4 bases at J, with 9 bases between the two ends. The length of the CDR3 is 14 residues. The CDR3 spells CASSYSIGSTEAFF. CDR3 bases: TGTGCCAGCAGTTACTCGATCGGGTCCACTGAAGCTTTCTTT.

The gene calls are TRBV18 and TRBJ2-7, with 7 bases that match TRBD1. Looked up from germline, CDR1 is KGHSH and CDR2 is LQKENI. The CDR3 is 16 amino acids. After removal of 3 bases from V and 2 bases from J, the junction contained 10 bases not matched to a gene. This CDR3 is CASSPSGQTFPYEQYF. The CDR3 nucleotides read TGTGCCAGCTCACCTTCGGGACAGACATTTCCCTACGAGCAGTACTTC.

The chain recombines TRBV2 with TRBJ2-2, with a possible D match to TRBD2 (5 bases). Germline V gene data show CDR1 as SNHLY and CDR2 as FYNNEI. The CDR3 is 14 amino acids. Trimming took off 10 bases at V and 2 bases at J, with 14 bases between the two ends. This CDR3 is CATTRTFNTGELFF. CDR3 coding DNA: TGTGCCACCACGAGGACTTTTAACACCGGGGAGCTGTTTTTT. Filled out from reference TRBV2 and TRBJ2-2, the complete variable domain reads EPEVTQTPSHQVTQMGQEVILRCVPISNHLYFYWYRQILGQKVEFLVSFYNNEISEKSEIFDDQFSVERPDGSNFTLKIRSTKLEDSAMYFCATTRTFNTGELFFGEGSRLTVL.

The chain couples TRBV19 to TRBJ2-3, with TRBD1 matching over 7 bases. Trimming cost V 6 bases and J 3 bases; bases outside gene matches: 18. There are 18 residues in the CDR3. Germline-derived CDR1 and CDR2 are LNHDA and SQIVND (reference sequence). Written as DNA, the CDR3 is TGTGCCAGTAGACGGGACAGAGTATCCCTCAGTTGGACAGATACGCAGTATTTT. Amino acids: CASRRDRVSLSWTDTQYF.

The genes are TRBV6-1 and TRBJ1-2; 8 bases map to TRBD1. Germline V CDR1 and CDR2: MNHNS, SASEGT. After removal of 1 base from V and 5 bases from J, the junction contained 18 bases not matched to a gene. This CDR3 spans 19 amino acids. CDR3 coding DNA: TGTGCCAGCAGTGAAGGGCTTGTAGGACAGGGAAGTGTTAGGTATGGCTACACCTTC. Translation gives CASSEGLVGQGSVRYGYTF.

The chain joins TRBV6-5 to TRBJ2-1; D might be TRBD1 (6 bases). Per the germline V gene, CDR1 is MNHEY and CDR2 is SVGAGI. The CDR3 runs 15 residues. V gave up 8 bases and J gave up 5 bases, with 19 bases separating them. The CDR3: CASLRSAGAHNEQFF. The CDR3 DNA reads as TGTGCCAGCCTTAGGTCGGCAGGGGCCCACAATGAGCAGTTCTTC.